One sample yielded the 5 T cell receptor beta chains listed below, sequenced in a study of graft-versus-host responses after intestinal transplantation. Using immunoSEQ multiplex PCR, the repertoire was profiled, and TCRdb retains in-frame clones only, with some absent. In the table there are 85,000 to 100,000 clones, 90% to 95% of which are singletons. These receptors' targets are unknown. The starting material was unstimulated CD4+ T cells sorted from spleen or lymph node cells, obtained before intestinal transplant. These receptors were taken from a human donor who received an intestinal transplant.

The chain has TRBV6-5 and TRBJ1-2; 8 positions match TRBD1. CDR1 and CDR2 from the germline V gene are MNHEY and SVGAGI. The CDR3 contains 15 residues. V gave up 4 bases and J gave up 8 bases; unmatched junction bases: 12. The CDR3 is CASSSRRTGRGGYTF. In DNA form, the CDR3 reads TGTGCCAGCAGTTCTCGCAGGACAGGGAGGGGAGGCTACACCTTC.

V gene TRBV7-9 combines with J gene TRBJ1-2; weak D call: TRBD1 (6 bases). V was shortened by 5 bases and J by 2 bases, with 15 bases between the two germline ends. The CDR3 consists of 15 residues. Germline loops: CDR1 SEHNR, CDR2 FQNEAQ (reference sequence). Here the CDR3 reads CASSPLRQENYGYTF. CDR3 nucleotides: TGTGCCAGCAGCCCCCTCCGACAGGAAAACTATGGCTACACCTTC.

J is TRBJ2-3 and V is TRBV4-2; TRBD2 aligns across 10 bases. V shed 0 bases, J shed 3 bases, and the junction held 9 bases outside the gene matches. Per the germline V gene, CDR1 is LGHNA and CDR2 is YNFKEQ. The CDR3 spans 18 residues. The CDR3 loop reads CASSQDQPAGGRTDTQYF. CDR3 DNA: TGTGCCAGCAGCCAAGATCAGCCAGCGGGAGGGCGGACAGATACGCAGTATTTT.

J is TRBJ2-5 and V is TRBV7-9; D perhaps matches TRBD2 (5 bases). V was trimmed by 6 bases and J by 1 base, leaving 12 bases between them. The germline V gene encodes CDR1 SEHNR and CDR2 FQNEAQ (reference sequence). The CDR3 loop spans 14 amino acids. DNA for the CDR3: TGTGCCAGCAGGAGGACGGGAACCCAAGAGACCCAGTACTTC. It specifies CASRRTGTQETQYF.

The gene calls are TRBV9 and TRBJ2-5, with 7 positions matching TRBD2. The CDR3 runs to 15 residues. V lost 0 bases to trimming and J lost 5 bases; unmatched junction nucleotides: 7. Germline loops: CDR1 SGDLS, CDR2 YYNGEE. The CDR3 sequence: CASSVGDGRRETQYF. The CDR3 DNA is TGTGCCAGCAGCGTAGGCGACGGGAGGCGGGAGACCCAGTACTTC.